Below are 16 T cell receptor beta chains sequenced from a single sample in a study of blood T cell repertoires in COVID-19. Generated by immunoSEQ multiplex PCR, the TCRdb table keeps only in-frame clones and is missing some. The sample includes under 550,000 clones, around nine tenths of them seen just once. Sequenced: peripheral blood. Receptors were obtained from a man aged 18 to 29 with COVID-19, enrolled during active disease.

For this clone: Different DNA sequences within this sample yield the same CDR3. The V call is TRBV27, the J call TRBJ2-7; a weak D match, TRBD1 (7 bases). The germline V and J ends were trimmed by 3 bases and 6 bases, with 9 bases remaining between them. This CDR3 region has 12 residues. Per the germline V gene, CDR1 is MNHEY and CDR2 is SMNVEV (reference sequence). DNA of the CDR3: TGTGCCAGCAGTTTTCAGGGGGGCGAGCAGTACTTC. Translating gives CASSFQGGEQYF.

The rearrangement links TRBV14 to TRBJ2-4, with TRBD1 matching 7 bases. J lost 12 bases, V lost 2 bases, and 4 bases had no gene match. Germline-derived CDR1 and CDR2 are SGHDN and FVKESK. This CDR3 is 12 amino acids long. CDR3 sequence reads: CASSQTGVAQYF. The CDR3 region has the DNA TGTGCCAGCAGCCAAACAGGGGTGGCTCAGTACTTC. Variable domain in full (rest from reference TRBV14 and TRBJ2-4): EAGVTQFPSHSVIEKGQTVTLRCDPISGHDNLYWYRRVMGKEIKFLLHFVKESKQDESGMPNNRFLAERTGGTYSTLKVQPAELEDSGVYFCASSQTGVAQYFGAGTRLSVL.

This clone was seen a single time. This chain links TRBV30 with TRBJ2-3; 12 bases map to TRBD1. The CDR3 sequence is 17 residues long. The V gene end was trimmed by 7 bases and the J gene end by 1 base; junction bases not matched to a gene: 12. Germline loops: CDR1 GTSNPN, CDR2 SVGIG (reference sequence). The CDR3 nucleotides read TGTGCCTTCGACCTCCGGGACAGGGGGCTGGGCACAGATACGCAGTATTTT. Translating gives CAFDLRDRGLGTDTQYF.

The J gene is TRBJ1-2, the V gene TRBV6-5; possible D gene TRBD1, 5 bases. V lost 5 bases and J lost 7, with 11 bases in between. Germline V gene data show CDR1 as MNHEY and CDR2 as SVGAGI. The CDR3 consists of 12 residues. The CDR3 here is CASSPGLSGYTF. In DNA form, the CDR3 reads TGTGCCAGCAGTCCAGGGCTGAGTGGCTACACCTTC.

This clone was observed a single time. In the same sample, other DNA sequences code for this CDR3. This rearrangement joins TRBV24-1 to TRBJ2-1; 7 bases match TRBD1. V gave up 5 bases and J gave up 6 bases; unmatched junction bases: 0. Germline CDR1 is KGHDR and CDR2 is SFDVKD. The CDR3 has 12 residues. The CDR3 reads CATSGQGNEQFF. For the CDR3, the DNA is TGTGCCACCAGTGGACAGGGCAATGAGCAGTTCTTC.

This clone came up once. V is TRBV6-6 and J is TRBJ1-2; D is unresolved. Germline V CDR1 and CDR2: MNHNY, SVGAGI (reference sequence). This CDR3 region has 12 residues. Between the trimmed V and J ends, which lost 6 bases and 0 bases, there was a span of 5 bases. This CDR3 is CASSQANYGYTF. CDR3 DNA: TGTGCCAGCAGCCAGGCTAACTATGGCTACACCTTC.

The CDR3 nucleotides are TGTGCCAGCAGCATCCCCGATTCAGGAGGTTTTGCCGGGGAGCTGTTTTTT. It encodes CASSIPDSGGFAGELFF. The rearrangement joins TRBV5-6 to TRBJ2-2; D may be TRBD2 (5 bases). Trimming took 4 bases from V and 6 from J, leaving 22 bases between them. CDR1 SGHDT and CDR2 YYEEEE come from the germline V gene. The CDR3 runs to 17 residues.

The CDR3 sequence is CATSRDPGGDYEQYF. In nucleotides, the CDR3 is TGTGCCACCAGCAGAGACCCCGGGGGGGATTACGAGCAGTACTTC. The rearrangement uses TRBV15 and TRBJ2-7; TRBD2 matches 8 bases. The CDR3 runs to 15 residues. Germline loops: CDR1 LNHNV, CDR2 YYDKDF (reference sequence). V dropped 0 bases and J dropped 4; count of bases not matched to a gene: 5.

The gene calls are TRBV11-2 and TRBJ1-2; a possible D gene is TRBD1 (5 bases). CDR3 length: 13 amino acids. V was clipped by 1 base and J by 10 bases, with 13 bases between them. Germline assignment: CDR1 SGHAT and CDR2 FQNNGV. The CDR3 loop is CASSLAGRGDYTF. The CDR3 DNA reads as TGTGCCAGCAGCTTAGCCGGAAGGGGTGACTACACCTTC.

This chain uses TRBV7-6 with TRBJ2-5; 9 bases line up with TRBD2. This CDR3 has 15 residues. Germline loops: CDR1 SGHVS, CDR2 FNYEAQ. Unmatched junction bases numbered 6, after V lost 5 bases and J lost 2 bases. CDR3 DNA: TGTGCCAGCAGCCTAAAGACTAGCGGACAAGAGACCCAGTACTTC. Protein: CASSLKTSGQETQYF.

The CDR3 loop is CASGLAGTDTQYF. CDR3 nucleotide sequence: TGCGCCAGCGGGCTAGCGGGCACAGATACGCAGTATTTT. The chain carries TRBV10-2 and TRBJ2-3; 7 nucleotides agree with TRBD2. The CDR3 runs 13 residues. Germline loops: CDR1 WSHSY, CDR2 SAAADI. The V and J ends lost 8 bases and 1 base, in that order; junction bases with no gene match: 3.

J is TRBJ1-2 and V is TRBV30; D is unclear. The CDR3 loop spans 13 amino acids. The V and J ends lost 2 bases and 6 bases respectively, with 13 bases between them. CDR1 is GTSNPN, CDR2 SVGIG, per germline (reference sequence). The CDR3 DNA sequence: TGTGCCTGGAGTCCAAGTCGGTCGAATGGCTACACCTTC. Amino acids: CAWSPSRSNGYTF.

The V call is TRBV7-2, the J call TRBJ2-7; D perhaps matches TRBD2 (5 bases). The CDR3 length is 15 residues. The germline V gene encodes CDR1 SGHTA and CDR2 FQGNSA. Trimming removed 5 bases at V and 2 bases at J, with 16 bases between. CDR3 nucleotide sequence: TGTGCCAGCAGCCCGGCAGGACTTGGTCCCTACGAGCAGTACTTC. This gives the protein CASSPAGLGPYEQYF.

The chain employs TRBV12-3 or TRBV12-4 and TRBJ2-1, with D possibly TRBD2 on 6 matching bases. V lost 5 bases, J lost 10 bases, and 12 bases lay in between. The CDR3 runs to 12 residues. CDR3 bases: TGTGCCAGCAGTCCCAGCGGGTACGAGCAGTTCTTC. Translated: CASSPSGYEQFF.

The CDR3 is CASRLDSGSSPLHF. As DNA, the CDR3 is TGCGCCAGCAGGCTCGACAGCGGGAGTTCACCCCTCCACTTT. This chain joins TRBV5-1 and TRBJ1-6; D is possibly TRBD1 (5 bases). From germline, CDR1 is SGHRS and CDR2 YFSETQ. CDR3 length: 14 amino acids. V was shortened by 5 bases and J by 9 bases, with 15 bases between the two germline ends. Drawing the rest from reference TRBV5-1 and TRBJ1-6, the complete variable domain is KAGVTQTPRYLIKTRGQQVTLSCSPISGHRSVSWYQQTPGQGLQFLFEYFSETQRNKGNFPGRFSGRQFSNSRSEMNVSTLELGDSALYLCASRLDSGSSPLHFGNGTRLTVT.

Here the CDR3 reads CASSLARLAGGPRTDTQYF. The CDR3 nucleotides are TGTGCCAGCAGCTTAGCAAGACTAGCGGGGGGACCCAGGACAGATACGCAGTATTTT. V usage is TRBV7-9 and J usage is TRBJ2-3; 13 positions match TRBD2. V gave up 0 bases and J gave up 3 bases; unmatched junction bases: 9. Per the germline V gene, CDR1 is SEHNR and CDR2 is FQNEAQ (reference sequence). The CDR3 consists of 19 residues.